This TCR beta chain was documented in a study of shared clonotypes between healthy human individuals. A single count supports this clone. V lost 4 bases and J 4 bases, leaving 14 bases between the germline ends. This CDR3 is 14 amino acids long. CDR1 is SGHDT and CDR2 is YYEEEE in the germline V gene. The table came from immunoSEQ multiplex PCR; TCRdb's copy has only in-frame clones and leaves some out. This table has 2 million to 2.5 million clones, 85% to 95% appearing once. Material for sequencing was naive CD4+ T cells from PBMCs. The subset: CD45RA+ positively selected. The sequence came from a man between 18 and 35 years old in good health. Some clones in this sample may be carry-over from other donors' samples. This rearrangement joins TRBV5-6 to TRBJ1-2; D is unresolved. CDR3 coding DNA: TGTGCCAGCAGCCCCATCGGTAACGTCTATGGCTACACCTTC. Its protein product is CASSPIGNVYGYTF.